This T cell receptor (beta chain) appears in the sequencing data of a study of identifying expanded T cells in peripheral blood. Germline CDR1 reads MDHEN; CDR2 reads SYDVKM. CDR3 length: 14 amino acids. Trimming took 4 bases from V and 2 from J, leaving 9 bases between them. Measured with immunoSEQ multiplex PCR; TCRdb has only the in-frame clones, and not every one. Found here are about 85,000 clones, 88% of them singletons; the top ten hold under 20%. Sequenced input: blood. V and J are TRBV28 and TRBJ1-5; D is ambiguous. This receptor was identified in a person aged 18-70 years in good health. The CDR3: CASSWRVGNQPQHF. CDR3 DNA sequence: TGTGCCAGCAGTTGGAGGGTGGGCAATCAGCCCCAGCATTTT.